A selection of T cell receptor beta chains follows, all from one sample in a study of blood T cell repertoires in COVID-19. Produced via immunoSEQ multiplex PCR; TCRdb's table is partial and in-frame only. The repertoire holds fewer than 200,000 clones, with 70% to 90% as singletons. Sequencing was performed on peripheral blood. The receptors stem from a woman at least 80 years old with acute or convalescent COVID-19. Each CDR3 is given with its conserved first and last residue. The D gene is left open where the match is weak. Only some rows state a clone size, as once, few, many or a class for expanded clones.

size,D,V,J,DNA,CDR3
once,NA,TRBV29-1,TRBJ2-5,TGCAGCGTTGAAGATCGAGGGAGCGGCGAGACCCAGTACTTC,CSVEDRGSGETQYF
NA,NA,TRBV7-2,TRBJ1-3,TGTGCCAGCAGCTTATGGGGCAACACCATATATTTT,CASSLWGNTIYF
once,NA,TRBV7-9,TRBJ1-1,TGTGCCAGCAGCTCAGAACGAAACACTGAAGCTTTCTTT,CASSSERNTEAFF
NA,TRBD2,TRBV3-1/TRBV3-2,TRBJ2-2,TGTGCCAGCAGCCCCTCACTAGCGGGGGCCGCGAACACCGGGGAGCTGTTTTTT,CASSPSLAGAANTGELFF
NA,NA,TRBV7-9,TRBJ1-2,TGTGCCAGCAATGACCAGGGGAGTAACTATGGCTACACCTTC,CASNDQGSNYGYTF
NA,NA,TRBV7-9,TRBJ1-1,TGTGCCAGCAGCTTATATTTACAGCCGAACACTGAAGCTTTCTTT,CASSLYLQPNTEAFF
few,TRBD1,TRBV12-3/TRBV12-4,TRBJ1-1,TGTGCCAGCAGCTACAGGGGTGGAACTGAAGCTTTCTTT,CASSYRGGTEAFF
NA,TRBD1,TRBV24-1,TRBJ2-1,TGTGCCACCAGTGATTTCCGGTCGACAGGGAGCTCTGAGCAGTTCTTC,CATSDFRSTGSSEQFF
NA,TRBD1,TRBV9,TRBJ1-5,TGTGCCAGCAGCGCAGGGGGTCAGGGCTATCAGCCCCAGCATTTT,CASSAGGQGYQPQHF
NA,TRBD2,TRBV4-1,TRBJ2-3,TGCGCCAGCAGCGGAAAGAAGAGGTCTAGCGGGGATGCGAGCACAGATACGCAGTATTTT,CASSGKKRSSGDASTDTQYF
NA,NA,TRBV4-1,TRBJ2-1,TGCGCCAGCAGCCCCCGACCCTACAGGGATTACAATGAGCAGTTCTTC,CASSPRPYRDYNEQFF
NA,TRBD1,TRBV30,TRBJ2-5,TGTGCCTGGAGCAGAGACAGGGGCCGCGGGACCCAGTACTTC,CAWSRDRGRGTQYF
NA,TRBD1,TRBV6-5,TRBJ1-1,TGTGCCAGCAGTTACCCCAGGGGGAAGGACACTGAAGCTTTCTTT,CASSYPRGKDTEAFF
few,NA,TRBV30,TRBJ1-2,TGTGCCTGGAGTATACCAGGGACATCTCATGGCTACACCTTC,CAWSIPGTSHGYTF
NA,TRBD1,TRBV29-1,TRBJ2-2,TGCAGCGGGATCACAGGGGAGAGCGGGGAGCTGTTTTTT,CSGITGESGELFF
few,NA,TRBV9,TRBJ1-6,TGTGCCAGCAGCGTAGCCAGGGGCAATTCACCCCTCCACTTT,CASSVARGNSPLHF
NA,TRBD2,TRBV5-4,TRBJ2-3,TGTGCCAGCAGCTCTTCGGGCGGGAGAGATACGCAGTATTTT,CASSSSGGRDTQYF
NA,TRBD2,TRBV9,TRBJ2-1,TGTGCCAGCAGCGCGTACCCCGGCGGGAGGGCCGACAATGAGCAGTTCTTC,CASSAYPGGRADNEQFF
NA,NA,TRBV6-6,TRBJ2-6,TGTGCCAGCAGTCCTTCACAGGGAGTGGCTGGGGCCAACGTCCTGACTTTC,CASSPSQGVAGANVLTF
few,TRBD1,TRBV10-1,TRBJ1-3,TGCGCCAGCAGTGAGGACAGGGGAGGAAACACCATATATTTT,CASSEDRGGNTIYF
NA,NA,TRBV7-7,TRBJ2-3,TGTGCCAGCAGCTTAGTAGGGGCAGATACGCAGTATTTT,CASSLVGADTQYF
NA,NA,TRBV19,TRBJ1-1,TGTGCCAGTTCCCAGGGTGGGGACACTGAAGCTTTCTTT,CASSQGGDTEAFF
NA,NA,TRBV30,TRBJ2-3,TGTGCCTGGACAACCGGGCAGGGAAATTCAGATACGCAGTATTTT,CAWTTGQGNSDTQYF
NA,NA,TRBV19,TRBJ2-2,TGTGCCAGTAGCCCACGGGGGGCGGCCGGGGAGCTGTTTTTT,CASSPRGAAGELFF
NA,TRBD1,TRBV5-5,TRBJ1-6,TGTGCCAGCAGCTACGGGACAGGGACACTTTATAATTCACCCCTCCACTTT,CASSYGTGTLYNSPLHF
NA,NA,TRBV7-9,TRBJ2-1,TGTGCCAGCAGATTACAGTACAATGAGCAGTTCTTC,CASRLQYNEQFF
few,NA,TRBV2,TRBJ2-7,TGTGCCAGCAGTCTACGAATGACGGGAGCCTACGAGCAGTACTTC,CASSLRMTGAYEQYF
NA,NA,TRBV30,TRBJ1-1,TGTGCCTGGAGTGTACCCCCTATGGACACTGAAGCTTTCTTT,CAWSVPPMDTEAFF
NA,TRBD2,TRBV19,TRBJ2-3,TGTGCCAGTAGTATTTCCGGGACTAGTATGGATACGCAGTATTTT,CASSISGTSMDTQYF
few,NA,TRBV18,TRBJ1-3,TGTGCCAGCACGACCAGGCAGAGTGGAAACACCATATATTTT,CASTTRQSGNTIYF
NA,NA,TRBV5-1,TRBJ2-2,TGCGCCAGTCGACTTGTGATCTTCGCGAACACCGGGGAGCTGTTTTTT,CASRLVIFANTGELFF
NA,NA,TRBV21-1,TRBJ2-1,TGTGCCAGCAGCAACGGACAGGGGGCGGACAATGAGCAGTTCTTC,CASSNGQGADNEQFF
NA,NA,TRBV19,TRBJ1-2,TGTGCCAGTAGTCAGGCTACAGGGTCATACGGCTACACCTTC,CASSQATGSYGYTF